A selection of T cell receptor beta chains follows, all from one sample in a study of CD8+CD57+ T cells in acquired aplastic anemia. TCRdb redid the calling of the reads with MiXCR, one entry per CDR3 protein. The table shows 180,000 or so distinct CDR3 sequences, with roughly half occurring only once. Sequencing used sorted CD4+, CD8+, or CD8+CD57+ T cells (not recorded which) from PBMCs. The receptors were gathered from a human donor in good health. Each CDR3 is given with its conserved first and last residue. The order of the fields is clone size, V gene, CDR3 protein. Rows may omit the clone size; those that give it use once, few, many or a size class.

>few|TRBV19
CASGDWGQNTEASF
>many|TRBV6-5
CASSYQGANGYTF
>many|TRBV7-6
CASSLAHGASGSTDTQYF
>once|TRBV2
CASSVGGGRYNEQFF
>many|TRBV20-1
CSANDRVPRQFF
>many|TRBV6-5
CATRPGVNQPQHF
>few|TRBV24-1
CATSAPSGEAGANVLTF
>.|TRBV12-3/TRBV12-4
CASSFGTSDFEQYF
>few|TRBV28
CASGQGRETQYF
>many|TRBV5-1
CASSLEGTRGQYF
>.|TRBV20-1
CSARAAELTGKLFF
>.|TRBV19
CASNRGLVEAFF
>.|TRBV12-3/TRBV12-4
CASITSGETQYF
>many|TRBV12-3/TRBV12-4
CASRDTPAYEQYF
>many|TRBV12-3/TRBV12-4
CASSFRGQPQHF
>.|TRBV15
CATSVTQGYEQYF
>.|TRBV20-1
CSAMGQGRDQPQHF
>.|TRBV20-1
CSASPQEKLFF
>.|TRBV20-1
CSARDQGGVEKLFF
>.|TRBV6-1
CASLGGRYNEQFF
>many|TRBV2
CASRVSGNTIYF
>.|TRBV7-3
CASSSTGSYNEQFF
>.|TRBV7-2
CASSSGQPKYF
>few|TRBV24-1
CASDGRLSIWQYF
>.|TRBV15
CATSGGYTGELFF
>.|TRBV15
CATSKGADRVQDTQYF
>many|TRBV11-2
CASSLYGQGSNTGELFF
>many|TRBV7-8
CASSLVTPTRDEKLFF
>many|TRBV9
CASSVIGDTQYF
>many|TRBV11-2
CASSLDRTVLETQYF
>many|TRBV20-1
CSVGRGGATNEKLFF
>many|TRBV7-9
CASSLLRDGPYEQYF
>.|TRBV11-1
CASSLARQGTGDNSPLHF
>many|TRBV14
CASSQTGPRVAFF
>.|TRBV10-3
CAIRDQGGGDTQYF
>.|TRBV5-1
CASLLPGQGRQPQHF
>.|TRBV24-1
CATQEDGYQPQHF
>.|TRBV13
CAGLSNTEAFF
>.|TRBV2
CASSGQGALEKLFF
>many|TRBV6-2/TRBV6-3
CASSDPSGSPYEQYF
>.|TRBV2
CASSVGGPGTEAFF
>many|TRBV19
CASSPIGTRWSTGNSPLHF
>.|TRBV20-1
CSADTPGQKNTEAFF